The sequence of this T cell receptor beta chain was determined in a study of T cell changes during pregnancy in multiple sclerosis. The data were produced by immunoSEQ multiplex PCR, yet TCRdb's version contains in-frame clones alone and is incomplete. This sample yields 70,000 to 95,000 clones, of which roughly 93% are seen a single time; 2% to 2.5% belongs to the top ten. Per the germline V gene, CDR1 is MNHEY and CDR2 is SMNVEV (reference sequence). With 6 bases removed from V and 7 bases from J, the gap between germline ends came to 16 bases. This CDR3 region has 14 residues. The sequence was collected from a female donor with multiple sclerosis, enrolled in a pregnancy study. The sequencing used peripheral blood, collected in the third trimester of pregnancy. The chain employs TRBV27 and TRBJ1-5, with D perhaps TRBD1 (6 bases). The CDR3 spells CASSFRGGGQPQHF. The CDR3 DNA reads TGTGCCAGCAGCTTCAGGGGTGGAGGACAGCCCCAGCATTTT.